The TCR beta chain under discussion was sequenced for a study of T cell changes during pregnancy in multiple sclerosis. This CDR3 comprises 15 residues. The germline V gene has CDR1 SGHAT and CDR2 FQNNGV. V gave up 5 bases and J gave up 6 bases, with 16 bases separating them. The method was immunoSEQ multiplex PCR; TCRdb's version includes in-frame clones alone and lacks a portion of them. Of 60,000 to 85,000 clones listed, roughly 94% are singletons. The chain couples TRBV11-2 to TRBJ2-2; a weak D match, TRBD1 (6 bases). The TCR comes from a female donor with multiple sclerosis, enrolled in a pregnancy study. The specimen was peripheral blood, collected in the third trimester of pregnancy. The CDR3 protein is CASSRIQGPAGELFF. The DNA for the CDR3 is TGTGCCAGCAGCCGAATTCAGGGGCCGGCCGGGGAGCTGTTTTTT.